This T cell receptor beta chain was profiled in a study of cytomegalovirus exposure and HLA in healthy donors (TCRdb year 2017). For the wider study: An earlier analysis of approximately 550 of the donors reported 250 to 300 Gb of sequence data and around 110 million unique TCR beta sequences from 150 million to 200 million T cells. Rather than drawing on any new phenotypic data, the later analysis identified candidate immune exposures from TCR beta sequences and the way those sequences occurred across donors. Donor age, sex, ethnicity and CMV serostatus were compiled alongside the repertoire data. Of the roughly 410 genotyped donors, over 80% were placed in the genetic ancestry cluster associated with self-reported Caucasian donors. A separate validation cohort of some 130 different subjects was used in addition to the 666-subject first cohort. All discovery cohort repertoires had been generated using a single sequencing platform. A later genetic analysis took genome-wide SNP genotypes for about three fifths of the 666 donors and used that subset as a discovery cohort. A handful of DR-DQ haplotypes were handled as single units for association and clustering because linkage in the cohort was strong. Roughly 300 gigabases of sequencing data and tens of millions of unique TCR sequences were included in an early release covering roughly 600 HLA-typed donors. The study combined high-throughput TCR immunosequencing, statistical association of individual TCRs with disease status, and machine learning to predict cytomegalovirus infection status. In an earlier analysis of a few hundred of the donors, high-throughput TCR beta sequencing was used to judge whether each TCR beta V gene segment behaved as functional or pseudogenic. Class I and class II HLA loci were covered by the typing at four-digit resolution. The study profiled the T cell repertoires of 500 to 800 subjects by immunosequencing and related them to cytomegalovirus serostatus. A later analysis re-examined previously published TCR beta repertoires from more than 600 donors and added high-resolution HLA genotyping to investigate patterns of TCR occurrence. Among 300 to 500 genotyped donors of the cohort, an average of roughly 230,000 unique TCR beta nucleotide sequences was sequenced per donor, of which about 19% were non-productive. Typing coverage varied by locus: roughly 629-640 donors for A, B, C, DRB1 and DQB1; roughly 560 for DQA1; about 570 for DPA1; around 490 for DPB1. The study was designed to test whether signatures of past pathogen exposure could be identified by cataloging public T cell receptors.

Points on this clone: Its antigen is still unknown. The sample holds no much larger clone one base away, and base qualities are not on file.

General findings and caveats noted by the study authors: According to a later analysis, most CMV-associated TCR beta chains appeared to be HLA-restricted, and the HLA associations seemed to be driven largely by CMV exposure. A later genetic analysis reported fewer N-insertions in productive TCRs among donors in an Asian-associated ancestry cluster than the roughly 620-donor mean. Because the 87-base-pair reads could not distinguish some IMGT-functional V segments, including TRBV6-2 and TRBV6-3, those segments were excluded. In both the original and validation cohorts, the classifier was reported to diagnose cytomegalovirus status with high specificity and sensitivity. In an earlier analysis of approximately 600 of the donors, most TCR beta V segments were observed in productive rearrangements about 90% or about 30% of the time, broadly matching IMGT annotations. A few of the identified cytomegalovirus-associated TCR beta chains were confirmed in vitro to be specific for cytomegalovirus antigens. A cluster of highly shared sequence variants was judged likely to represent a technical artifact of the sequencing pipeline. A further reported finding was that TCR beta sequences accurately predicted the HLA-A and HLA-B alleles for most subjects in the first cohort. The presence/absence analyses assumed that sequencing depth was roughly uniform across donors, and that assumption may not be true. A later analysis reported that several top co-occurrence clusters appeared linked to parvovirus B19, influenza, CMV and Epstein-Barr virus. The only immune exposure information available for the cohort was CMV serostatus. A later analysis found that HLA-associated TCR beta chains were more clonally expanded and had lower generation probabilities than equally common non-associated chains. Because HLA typing was unavailable for some donors at each locus, only the typed subset was used in association tests. In the study, about 150 TCR beta chains were listed as associated with cytomegalovirus. In a later genetic analysis, a missense DCLRE1C variant was associated with V-gene and J-gene trimming of TCR beta chains, and the association was replicated in an independent cohort. The cohort was sequenced for TCR beta chains only, and without alpha or paired-chain data the features that could be detected were limited. Linkage disequilibrium might explain the correlated functional status among segregating V segments, but an unknown experimental factor could not be excluded. Strong co-occurrence of HLA alleles, especially DR and DQ, made assigning TCR associations to individual alleles difficult. Specific HLA alleles were associated with around 18,000 TCR beta sequences at a false discovery rate of 0.05 in a later analysis. A later analysis found that TCR association rates varied across HLA loci, with DRB1 alleles showing the most associated TCRs and HLA-C alleles the fewest. Because counts were too low, seventeen rarely observed V segments, including chromosome 9 orphons, were excluded from the earlier analysis of fewer than 650 of the donors. While some public TCRs were present in many individuals, most TCR sequences turned up only very rarely across donors. The authors suggested that the approach could potentially be extended to other disease states and immunological phenotypes.

The library was generated by the immunoSEQ multiplex PCR assay. For the multiplex PCR, a mixture combining 60 forward primers for TCR Vbeta segments and 13 reverse primers for TCR Jbeta segments was used. Amplification of the CDR3 region of rearranged TCR beta genes was performed with a multiplex PCR assay on genomic DNA. The amplified TCR beta libraries were sequenced on the Illumina HiSeq System as 87-base-pair reads. The study's processing was this. A later analysis tallied 80 million to 95 million unique TCR beta chains across the 640 or so repertoires, and about 12 million of those chains were shared by two or more donors. Raw reads were error-corrected and collapsed into unique sequences by a nearest-neighbor algorithm in which closely related sequences were merged to remove PCR and sequencing errors. CDR3 sequences were aligned to IMGT reference sequences to assign V, D and J gene segments. For a sequence to be retained, a match of at least six nucleotides to both a V gene segment and a J gene segment was required. A rearrangement counted as productive if the CDR3 had no stop codons and remained in frame with V and J, and every other rearrangement counted as non-productive. CDR3 was defined according to IMGT convention as the region running from the second conserved V-encoded cysteine to the conserved J-encoded phenylalanine. The earlier analysis of around 640 of the donors excluded sequences that lacked an unambiguous match to a single V gene segment. In an earlier analysis of approximately 590 of the donors, V segments were called functional above 56.7% productive rearrangements and were called segregating when the between-donor standard deviation exceeded 5%. A statistical classification framework was developed to diagnose cytomegalovirus status using the catalog of TCR beta chain sequences. V and J gene assignment, in a later analysis, came from comparing TCR nucleotide sequences with IMGT/GENE-DB human TR gene sequences. The TCRdist pipeline was used in a later analysis to assign CDR3 sequences and most-parsimonious VDJ recombination scenarios. A later analysis defined each TCR beta chain by its CDR3 amino acid sequence plus V-gene family, and excluded reads lacking a unique V-gene family. A later analysis removed 500 to 650 highly shared, low-generation-probability nucleotide sequences to deal with suspected cross-contamination and a sequencing artifact. In a later analysis, a clonal expansion index for each public chain was calculated from normalized within-repertoire ranks of inferred template counts. In a later analysis, generation probabilities were computed with a VDJ recombination model fitted to out-of-frame rearrangements, and the resulting probabilities were checked against IGoR. Hypergeometric tests were used in a later analysis to score TCR-TCR, TCR-HLA and TCR-CMV co-occurrence, with a repertoire-size bias correction applied to the TCR pairs. A later analysis estimated false discovery rates by permuting HLA or CMV assignments 20 times. A later analysis grouped co-occurring TCRs with DBSCAN, adding TCRdist sequence similarity when clustering within HLA-allele-positive subsets. Co-occurrence clustering excluded repertoires with fewer than 30,000 or more than 120,000 public chains, plus five with anomalous nucleotide sharing. What TCRdb holds here is the immuneACCESS table cut down to in-frame rearrangements. Part of the clones is not present; checked against another copy, under half of the missing clones reflect an unresolved V gene, and the others are unexplained. From that table come the V and J calls and clone size; the DNA was used to work out D and trimming. Across this sample there are more than 95,000 clones, with approximately 79% seen only once. More than 3% of the sample belongs to the ten largest clones.

The cohort comprised fewer than 700 healthy bone marrow donors. Cohort members were all nominally healthy when sampled, although unrecorded immune exposures were likely present. The donor was CMV seronegative and was included in the group of a few hundred seronegative cohort members. A peripheral blood sample was collected from each donor, and TCR beta sequencing was performed on peripheral blood mononuclear cells. The Qiagen DNeasy Blood Extraction Kit was used to extract genomic DNA from the blood cell samples. According to the germline V gene, CDR1 reads ENHRY and CDR2 reads SYGVKD. V and J lose 7 bases and 2 bases, and a span of 31 bases separates them. Reading from cysteine to phenylalanine, the CDR3 counts 20 amino acids. Left in the record is the CDR3 DNA by itself, 60 bases read in frame from the first base.

The clonotype originates from a man aged 30 to 45 in good health and CMV-seronegative. The specimen sequenced was PBMCs. This sequence uses TRBV10-3 and TRBJ2-3; the D gene is perhaps TRBD1, on 5 matching bases. The bases read TGTGCCATCAATCGTAATAAAGCGAATGATGGGGCAGAGGACACAGATACGCAGTATTTT. This translates into CAINRNKANDGAEDTDTQYF.